This T cell receptor beta chain came from a study of cytomegalovirus exposure and HLA in healthy donors. Concerning this clone itself: Antigen unknown.

Broader study findings: A highly shared variant cluster was judged a likely technical artifact.

With 60 Vbeta and 13 Jbeta primers, the PCR was carried out. The data were produced by immunoSEQ multiplex PCR, yet TCRdb's version contains in-frame clones alone and is incomplete. Listed are some 120,000 clones; around 7% falls within the top ten. The CDR3 consists of 12 residues. V was shortened by 6 bases and J by 1 base, with 6 bases between the two germline ends. CDR1 SEHNR and CDR2 FQNEAQ come from the germline V gene (reference sequence). What was sequenced was PBMCs. This clonotype originated in a man in his forties or fifties in good health and CMV-seropositive. This rearrangement joins TRBV7-9 to TRBJ1-1; D is ambiguous. CDR3 sequence: CASSQRNTEAFF. CDR3 nucleotides: TGTGCCAGCAGTCAGCGGAACACTGAAGCTTTCTTT.